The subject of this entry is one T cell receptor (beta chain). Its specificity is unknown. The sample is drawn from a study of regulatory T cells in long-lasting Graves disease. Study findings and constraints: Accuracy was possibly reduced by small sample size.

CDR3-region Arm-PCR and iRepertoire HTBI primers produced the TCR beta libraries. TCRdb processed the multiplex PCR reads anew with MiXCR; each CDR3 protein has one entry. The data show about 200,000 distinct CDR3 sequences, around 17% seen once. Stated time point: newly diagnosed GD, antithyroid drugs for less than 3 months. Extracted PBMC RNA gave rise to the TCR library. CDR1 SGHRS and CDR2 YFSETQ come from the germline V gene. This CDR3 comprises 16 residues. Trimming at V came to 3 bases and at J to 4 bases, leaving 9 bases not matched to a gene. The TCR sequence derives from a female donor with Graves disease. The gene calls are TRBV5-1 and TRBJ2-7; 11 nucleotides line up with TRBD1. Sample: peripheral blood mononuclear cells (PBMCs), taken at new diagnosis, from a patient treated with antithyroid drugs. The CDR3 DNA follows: TGCGCCAGCAGCTCCCCCGGGGACAGGGGGGTTTACGAGCAGTACTTC. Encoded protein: CASSSPGDRGVYEQYF.